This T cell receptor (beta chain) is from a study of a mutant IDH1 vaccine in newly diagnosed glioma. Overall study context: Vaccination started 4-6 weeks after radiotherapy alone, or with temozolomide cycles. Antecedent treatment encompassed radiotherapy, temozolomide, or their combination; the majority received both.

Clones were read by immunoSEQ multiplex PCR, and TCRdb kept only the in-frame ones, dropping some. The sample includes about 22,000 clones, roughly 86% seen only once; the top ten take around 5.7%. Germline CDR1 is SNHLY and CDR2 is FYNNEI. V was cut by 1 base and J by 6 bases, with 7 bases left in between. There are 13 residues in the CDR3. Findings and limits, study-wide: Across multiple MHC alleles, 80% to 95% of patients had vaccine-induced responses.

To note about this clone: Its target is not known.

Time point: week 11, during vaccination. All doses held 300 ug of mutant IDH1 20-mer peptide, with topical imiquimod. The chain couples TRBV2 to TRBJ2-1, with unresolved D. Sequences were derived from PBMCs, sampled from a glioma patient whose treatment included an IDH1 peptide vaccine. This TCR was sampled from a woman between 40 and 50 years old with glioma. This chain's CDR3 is CASSEVPTNEQFF. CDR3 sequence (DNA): TGTGCCAGCAGTGAAGTGCCAACCAATGAGCAGTTCTTC.